Sequencing of this T cell receptor (beta chain) was carried out in a study of early T cells in non-severe SARS-CoV-2 infection. Study-level information: Sequencing was performed on bulk RNA from unsorted whole blood, leaving chains unpaired.

Individual cDNA molecules received unique molecular identifiers. TCRdb itself ran the 5' RACE reads through MiXCR, one entry per CDR3 protein. The repertoire holds some 80,000 distinct CDR3 sequences, 9% to 15% seen once, with just over 6.5% in the top ten. The CDR3 covers 15 residues. Germline V CDR1 and CDR2: LNHNV, YYDKDF (reference sequence). V lost 1 base to trimming and J lost 2 bases; unmatched junction nucleotides: 2. Turning to this clonotype: What it binds is not known.

Overall study findings and caveats: Matching against VDJdb likely underestimated virus-specific expansions, favoring anti-spike CD8.

The chain joins TRBV15 to TRBJ2-7; 10 positions agree with TRBD2. This TCR derives from an adult who was a healthcare worker with PCR-confirmed SARS-CoV-2 infection or an uninfected control (not recorded which). Sequenced input: whole blood. CDR3: CATSRGTSGTYEQYF. The CDR3 nucleotides read TGTGCCACCAGCAGAGGAACTAGCGGGACCTACGAGCAGTACTTC.